A selection of T cell receptor beta chains follows, all from one sample in a study of cytomegalovirus exposure and HLA in healthy donors. Libraries were prepared by immunoSEQ multiplex PCR; TCRdb keeps only in-frame clonotypes and omits some of them. The table includes around 70,000 clones, about nine tenths detected once. Input material: PBMCs. The source of these receptors is a woman under 40 in good health and CMV-seronegative. Each CDR3 is given with its conserved first and last residue. Each record gives: V gene, J gene, D gene, clone size, CDR3 protein, CDR3 DNA. The D gene is left open where the match is weak. Clone size, where shown, is once, few, many, or a class for clones that have expanded.

TRBV7-3,TRBJ2-2,TRBD2,-,CASSQLAGEAGELFF,TGTGCCAGCAGCCAGCTGGCGGGAGAGGCCGGGGAGCTGTTTTTT
TRBV27,TRBJ2-2,TRBD2,-,CASRAALAGGDGELFF,TGTGCCAGCAGGGCCGCCCTAGCGGGAGGGGACGGGGAGCTGTTTTTT
TRBV28,TRBJ2-1,TRBD2,-,CASSPYSGRGYNEQFF,TGTGCCAGCAGTCCCTATAGCGGGAGGGGTTACAATGAGCAGTTCTTC
TRBV29-1,TRBJ2-1,TRBD2,-,CSGTVRASGKPIGEQFF,TGCAGCGGTACAGTTAGGGCTAGCGGGAAGCCGATCGGTGAGCAGTTCTTC
TRBV19,TRBJ2-7,TRBD1,-,CASSMTGNSYEQYF,TGTGCCAGTAGTATGACAGGGAACTCCTACGAGCAGTACTTC
TRBV2,TRBJ2-3,TRBD2,-,CASSSSSGRLDTQYF,TGTGCCAGCAGTAGCTCTAGCGGGAGATTAGATACGCAGTATTTT
TRBV7-2,TRBJ2-5,TRBD2,-,CASSPRLAGGRETQYF,TGTGCCAGCAGTCCAAGACTAGCGGGAGGGAGGGAGACCCAGTACTTC
TRBV9,TRBJ2-5,TRBD2,-,CASSQMGLAGVGETQYF,TGTGCCAGCAGCCAAATGGGACTAGCGGGAGTAGGCGAGACCCAGTACTTC
TRBV30,TRBJ1-1,TRBD1,-,CAWGRQGGPEAFF,TGTGCCTGGGGTCGACAGGGAGGCCCTGAAGCTTTCTTT
TRBV10-3,TRBJ1-2,TRBD1,-,CAIKPGQGNYGYTF,TGTGCCATCAAGCCGGGACAGGGAAACTATGGCTACACCTTC
TRBV28,TRBJ2-3,TRBD2,-,CASSRAGETDTQYF,TGTGCCAGCAGTCGAGCGGGAGAGACAGATACGCAGTATTTT
TRBV7-9,TRBJ2-2,-,-,CASSLSAGELFF,TGTGCCAGCAGTCTTAGCGCCGGGGAGCTGTTTTTT
TRBV28,TRBJ2-1,-,once,CAIQNPSLGGPYNEQFF,TGTGCCATCCAAAACCCCTCACTGGGGGGGCCCTACAATGAGCAGTTCTTC
TRBV14,TRBJ2-3,TRBD2,-,CASSRRELAEDTDTQYF,TGTGCCAGCAGCCGACGTGAACTAGCGGAAGACACAGATACGCAGTATTTT
TRBV11-2,TRBJ2-5,TRBD2,-,CASSPRPGTSGRTETQYF,TGTGCCAGCAGCCCAAGACCTGGGACTAGCGGGAGAACGGAGACCCAGTACTTC
TRBV4-2,TRBJ2-4,TRBD1,-,CASSLGQGASKNIQYF,TGTGCCAGCAGTCTTGGACAGGGGGCTTCCAAAAACATTCAGTACTTC
TRBV27,TRBJ1-1,-,-,CASSPGHADEAFF,TGTGCCAGCAGCCCCGGACACGCAGATGAAGCTTTCTTT